This TCR beta chain appears in the sequencing data of a study of blood T cell repertoires in COVID-19. Study in general: Nucleic acid was either cDNA or gDNA, and it came from T cells, B-cell-depleted T cells, or PBMCs.

Authors' data handling: Amplification with reference gene primers provided the estimates of nucleated cell counts. Method: immunoSEQ multiplex PCR; TCRdb's copy keeps in-frame clones and lacks some. The D gene and trimming were derived from the DNA, and the V and J assignments and clone size from that table. Of about 180,000 clones listed, 65% to 90% were seen once; the top ten hold around 8.6%. V was shortened by 7 bases and J by 9 bases, with 13 bases between the two germline ends. The CDR3 has 13 residues. The chain links TRBV12-3 or TRBV12-4 to TRBJ1-6; possible D gene TRBD1, 6 bases. The sequence was obtained from a man between 45 and 60 years old with active or convalescent COVID-19. The sample comprised peripheral blood. The CDR3 here is CASKGEGGSPLHF. The CDR3 coding sequence is TGTGCCAGCAAGGGCGAAGGGGGTTCACCCCTCCACTTT.